This TCR beta chain is drawn from a study of shared clonotypes between healthy human individuals. Study-wide findings and caveats: Limited genetic and exposure-history diversity came from having few donors.

Sequenced by immunoSEQ multiplex PCR; TCRdb stores in-frame clones only, minus some. The table has about 470,000 clones, about 76% seen once. Trimming removed 5 bases at V and 11 bases at J, with 18 bases between. CDR1 and CDR2 (germline): KGHSH, LQKENI. The CDR3 has 13 amino acids. On this clone: Its target is unknown.

This clonotype was sampled from a woman in her 40s in good health. Some clones in this sample may be carry-over from other donors' samples. The sequenced sample was PBMCs. The chain recombines TRBV18 with TRBJ1-2; perhaps TRBD1 as D (5 bases). CDR3 sequence: CASSASPGPEYTF. The CDR3 DNA reads TGTGCCAGCTCAGCCTCACCGGGACCCGAGTACACCTTC.